The source of this TCR beta chain is a study of cytomegalovirus exposure and HLA in healthy donors. This clone was counted a single time. Vbeta (60) and Jbeta (13) primers were used in the PCR. Profiled with immunoSEQ multiplex PCR; TCRdb holds only in-frame clones, not every one. The sample lists around 63,000 clones; 70% to 90% were seen once. In germline, CDR1 is SGDLS, CDR2 YYNGEE. CDR3 length equals 12 residues. J is TRBJ2-5 and V is TRBV9; D gene ambiguous. The end of the DNA fits TRBJ2-7 better, so the J call may be wrong. The source of this sequence is a woman between 25 and 40 years old in good health and CMV-seronegative. The specimen was PBMCs. The CDR3 coding sequence is TGTGCCAGCAGCGTAGGCATCTACGAGCAGTACTTC. Protein sequence: CASSVGIYEQYF.